The clone carrying this T cell receptor (beta chain) was detected a few times. The antigen is not known. The data were taken from a study of T cell repertoires in cytomegalovirus infection. Study-level information: Indications came from public TCR beta signatures; they pointed to CMV infection and to a matching HLA type. Study-wide results and caveats: HLA-C-restricted, CMV-specific TCR beta clonotypes were dominant ex vivo. There were carriers of CMV plus the relevant HLA, and cumulative public TCR beta family frequency identified them.

The ends were cut back, 8 bases at V and 5 bases at J, with 22 bases in the middle. This CDR3 contains 15 residues. Germline V gene lookup returns CDR1 MDHEN and CDR2 SYDVKM. TCRdb re-analysed the reads in MiXCR, keeping a single row per CDR3 protein. The sample shows around 450,000 distinct CDR3 sequences, roughly 31% of them seen only once. The source material was PBMCs. The TCR sequence derives from a human donor in good health (CMV status not recorded). Some clones in this sample may be carry-over from other donors' samples. V is TRBV28 and J is TRBJ2-7; no clear D. DNA for the CDR3: TGTGCCAGCGAACCCCCAAACGAATCCAGCCACGAGCAGTACTTC. Amino acids: CASEPPNESSHEQYF.